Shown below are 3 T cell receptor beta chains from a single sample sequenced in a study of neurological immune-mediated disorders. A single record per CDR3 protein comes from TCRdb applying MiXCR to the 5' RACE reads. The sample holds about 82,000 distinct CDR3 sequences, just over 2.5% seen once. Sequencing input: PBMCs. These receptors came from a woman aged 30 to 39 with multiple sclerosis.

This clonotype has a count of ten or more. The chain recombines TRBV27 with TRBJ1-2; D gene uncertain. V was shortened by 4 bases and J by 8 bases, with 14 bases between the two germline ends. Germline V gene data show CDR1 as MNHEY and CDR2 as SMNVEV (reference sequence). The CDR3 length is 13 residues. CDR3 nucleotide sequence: TGTGCCAGCAGTTCCGCCATTTTTGACGGCTACACCTTC. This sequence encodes CASSSAIFDGYTF.

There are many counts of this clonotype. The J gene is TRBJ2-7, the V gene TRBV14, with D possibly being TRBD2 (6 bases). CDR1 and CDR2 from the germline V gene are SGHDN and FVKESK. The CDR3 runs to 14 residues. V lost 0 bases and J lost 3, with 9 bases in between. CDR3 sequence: CASSQERAGYEQYF. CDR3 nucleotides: TGTGCCAGCAGCCAAGAACGAGCGGGCTACGAGCAGTACTTC.

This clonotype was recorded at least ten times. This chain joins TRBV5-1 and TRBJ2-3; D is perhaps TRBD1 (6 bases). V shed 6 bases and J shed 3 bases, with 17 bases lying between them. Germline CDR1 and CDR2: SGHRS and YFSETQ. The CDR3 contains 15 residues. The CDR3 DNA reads TGCGCCAGCACCCAGGGGACGCGACAGACAGATACGCAGTATTTT. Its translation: CASTQGTRQTDTQYF. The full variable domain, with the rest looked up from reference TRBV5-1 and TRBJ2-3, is KAGVTQTPRYLIKTRGQQVTLSCSPISGHRSVSWYQQTPGQGLQFLFEYFSETQRNKGNFPGRFSGRQFSNSRSEMNVSTLELGDSALYLCASTQGTRQTDTQYFGPGTRLTVL.